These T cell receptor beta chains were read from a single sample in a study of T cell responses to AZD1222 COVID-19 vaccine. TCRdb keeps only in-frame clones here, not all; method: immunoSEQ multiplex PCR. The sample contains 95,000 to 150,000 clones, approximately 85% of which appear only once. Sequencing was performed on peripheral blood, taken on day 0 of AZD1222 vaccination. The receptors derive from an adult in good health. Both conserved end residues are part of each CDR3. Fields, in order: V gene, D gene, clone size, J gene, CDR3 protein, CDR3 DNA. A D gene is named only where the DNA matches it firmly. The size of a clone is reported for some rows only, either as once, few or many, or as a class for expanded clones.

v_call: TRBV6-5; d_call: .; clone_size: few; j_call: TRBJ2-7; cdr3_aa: CASRTDRSYEQYF; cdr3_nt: TGTGCCAGCAGAACCGACAGATCCTACGAGCAGTACTTC
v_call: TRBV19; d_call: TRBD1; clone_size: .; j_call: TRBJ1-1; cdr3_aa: CASSQQGAGAEAFF; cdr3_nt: TGTGCCAGTAGCCAACAGGGGGCTGGGGCTGAAGCTTTCTTT
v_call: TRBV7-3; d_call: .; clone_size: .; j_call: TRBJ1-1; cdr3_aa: CASSLMQGGSTEAFF; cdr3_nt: TGTGCCAGCAGCTTAATGCAGGGCGGAAGTACTGAAGCTTTCTTT
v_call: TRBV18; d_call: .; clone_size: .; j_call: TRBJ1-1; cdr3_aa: CASSDGEGTEAFF; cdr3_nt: TGTGCCAGCTCGGACGGGGAGGGGACCGAAGCTTTCTTT
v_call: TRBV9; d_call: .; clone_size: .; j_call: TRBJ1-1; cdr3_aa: CASSPRLMNTEAFF; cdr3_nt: TGTGCCAGCAGCCCAAGATTGATGAACACTGAAGCTTTCTTT
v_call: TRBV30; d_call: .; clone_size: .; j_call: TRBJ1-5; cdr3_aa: CAWTAGSNQPQHF; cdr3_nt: TGTGCCTGGACAGCAGGTAGCAATCAGCCCCAGCATTTT
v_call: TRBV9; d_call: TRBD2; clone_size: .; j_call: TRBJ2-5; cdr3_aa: CASSVGGRGQETQYF; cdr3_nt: TGTGCCAGCAGCGTAGGCGGGAGAGGCCAAGAGACCCAGTACTTC
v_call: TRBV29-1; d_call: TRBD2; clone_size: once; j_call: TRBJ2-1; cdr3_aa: CSGSETSDNEQFF; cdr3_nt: TGCAGCGGTTCCGAGACTAGCGACAATGAGCAGTTCTTC
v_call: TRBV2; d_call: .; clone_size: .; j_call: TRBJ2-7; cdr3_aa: CASSQGTSYEQYF; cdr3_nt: TGTGCCAGCAGTCAGGGGACATCCTACGAGCAGTACTTC
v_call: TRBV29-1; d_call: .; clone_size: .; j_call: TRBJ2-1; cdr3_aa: CSIVQHEQFF; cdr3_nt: TGCAGCATTGTACAGCATGAGCAGTTCTTC
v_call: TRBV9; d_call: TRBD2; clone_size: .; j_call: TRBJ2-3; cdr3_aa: CASSEVAGADGGTQYF; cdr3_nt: TGTGCCAGCAGCGAAGTAGCGGGAGCGGACGGAGGTACGCAGTATTTT